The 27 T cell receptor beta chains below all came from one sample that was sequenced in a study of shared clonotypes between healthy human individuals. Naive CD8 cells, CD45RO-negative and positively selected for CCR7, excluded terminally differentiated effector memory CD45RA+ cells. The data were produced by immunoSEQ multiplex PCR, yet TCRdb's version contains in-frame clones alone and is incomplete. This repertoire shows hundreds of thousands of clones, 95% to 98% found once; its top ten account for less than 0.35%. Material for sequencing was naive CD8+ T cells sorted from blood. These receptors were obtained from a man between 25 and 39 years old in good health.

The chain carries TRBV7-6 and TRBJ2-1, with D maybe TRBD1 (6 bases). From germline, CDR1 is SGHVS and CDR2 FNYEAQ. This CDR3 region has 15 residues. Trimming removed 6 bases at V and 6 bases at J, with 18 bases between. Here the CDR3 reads CASSYEGGSGNEQFF. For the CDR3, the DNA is TGTGCCAGCAGTTATGAAGGGGGATCCGGCAATGAGCAGTTCTTC.

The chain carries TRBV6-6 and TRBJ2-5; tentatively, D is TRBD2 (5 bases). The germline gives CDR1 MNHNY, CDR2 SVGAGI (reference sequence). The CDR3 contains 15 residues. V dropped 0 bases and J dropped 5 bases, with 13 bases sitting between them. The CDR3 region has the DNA TGTGCCAGCAGTTACTCGCCGGGGATCGGGGAGACCCAGTACTTC. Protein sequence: CASSYSPGIGETQYF.

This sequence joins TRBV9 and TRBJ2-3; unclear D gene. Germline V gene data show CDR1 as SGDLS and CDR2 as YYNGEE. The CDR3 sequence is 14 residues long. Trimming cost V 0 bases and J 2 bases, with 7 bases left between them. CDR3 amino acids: CASSVGRTTDTQYF. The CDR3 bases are TGTGCCAGCAGCGTAGGGCGAACCACAGATACGCAGTATTTT.

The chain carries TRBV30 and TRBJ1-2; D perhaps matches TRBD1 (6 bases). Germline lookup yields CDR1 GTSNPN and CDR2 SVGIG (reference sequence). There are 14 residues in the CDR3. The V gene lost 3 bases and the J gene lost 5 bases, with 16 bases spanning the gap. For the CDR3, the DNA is TGTGCCTGGAGCCCCCTAAACACAGGGTATGGCTACACCTTC. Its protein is CAWSPLNTGYGYTF.

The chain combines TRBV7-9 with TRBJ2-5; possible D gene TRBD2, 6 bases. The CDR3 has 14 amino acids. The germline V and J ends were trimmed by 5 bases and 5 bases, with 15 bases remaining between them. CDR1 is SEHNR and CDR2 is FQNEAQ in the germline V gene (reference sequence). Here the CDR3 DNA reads TGTGCCAGCAGCCACACTGGGGGGAGGGAGACCCAGTACTTC. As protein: CASSHTGGRETQYF.

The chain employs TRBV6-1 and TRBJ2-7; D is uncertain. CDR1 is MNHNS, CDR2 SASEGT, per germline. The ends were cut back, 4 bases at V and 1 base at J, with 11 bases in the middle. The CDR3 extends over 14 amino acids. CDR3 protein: CASSAFARSYEQYF. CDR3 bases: TGTGCCAGCAGTGCCTTTGCTAGGTCCTACGAGCAGTACTTC.

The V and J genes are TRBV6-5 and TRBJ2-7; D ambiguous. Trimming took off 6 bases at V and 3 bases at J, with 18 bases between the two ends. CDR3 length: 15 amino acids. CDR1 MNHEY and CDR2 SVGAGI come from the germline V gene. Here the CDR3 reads CASSRLPNLGYEQYF. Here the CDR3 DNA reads TGTGCCAGCAGCCGCCTCCCAAACCTAGGCTACGAGCAGTACTTC.

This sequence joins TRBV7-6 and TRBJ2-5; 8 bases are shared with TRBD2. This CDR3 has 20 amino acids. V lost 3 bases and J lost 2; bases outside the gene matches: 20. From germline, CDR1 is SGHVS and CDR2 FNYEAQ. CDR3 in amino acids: CASSFSPREGYNPTQETQYF. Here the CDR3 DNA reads TGTGCCAGCAGCTTTTCTCCTCGGGAGGGATACAACCCGACTCAAGAGACCCAGTACTTC.

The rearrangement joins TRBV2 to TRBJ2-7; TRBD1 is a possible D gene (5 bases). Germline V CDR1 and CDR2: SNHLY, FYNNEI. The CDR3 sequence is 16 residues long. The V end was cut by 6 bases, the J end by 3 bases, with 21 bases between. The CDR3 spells CASSTSPVDSNYEQYF. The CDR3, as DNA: TGTGCCAGCAGCACCAGTCCAGTTGACAGCAACTACGAGCAGTACTTC.

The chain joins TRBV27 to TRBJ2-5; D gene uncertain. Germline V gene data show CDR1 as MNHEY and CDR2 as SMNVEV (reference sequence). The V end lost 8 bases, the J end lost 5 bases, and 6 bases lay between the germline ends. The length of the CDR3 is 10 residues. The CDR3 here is CASGIETQYF. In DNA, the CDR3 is TGTGCCAGCGGAATTGAGACCCAGTACTTC.

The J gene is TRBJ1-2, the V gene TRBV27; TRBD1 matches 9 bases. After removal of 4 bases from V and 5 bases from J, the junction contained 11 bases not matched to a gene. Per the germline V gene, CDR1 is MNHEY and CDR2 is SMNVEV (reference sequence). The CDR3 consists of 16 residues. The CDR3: CASSSTGTGLVYGYTF. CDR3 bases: TGTGCCAGCAGTTCTACCGGGACAGGGCTGGTTTATGGCTACACCTTC.

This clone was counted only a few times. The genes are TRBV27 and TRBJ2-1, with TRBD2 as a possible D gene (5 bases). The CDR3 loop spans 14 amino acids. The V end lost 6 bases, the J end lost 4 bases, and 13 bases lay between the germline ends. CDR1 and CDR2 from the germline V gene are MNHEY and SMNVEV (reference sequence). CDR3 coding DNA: TGTGCCAGCAGCGAACTAGAAAATTACAATGAGCAGTTCTTC. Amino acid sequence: CASSELENYNEQFF.

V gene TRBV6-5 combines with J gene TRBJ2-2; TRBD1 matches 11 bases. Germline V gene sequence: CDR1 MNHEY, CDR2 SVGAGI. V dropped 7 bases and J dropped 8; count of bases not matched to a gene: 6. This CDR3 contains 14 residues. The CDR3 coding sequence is TGTGCCAGCACCGGACAGGGGGCAGGGGGGGAGCTGTTTTTT. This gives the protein CASTGQGAGGELFF.

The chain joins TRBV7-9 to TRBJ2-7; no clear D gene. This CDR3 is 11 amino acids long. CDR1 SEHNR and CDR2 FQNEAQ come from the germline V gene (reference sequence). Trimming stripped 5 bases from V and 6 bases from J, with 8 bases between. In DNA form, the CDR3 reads TGTGCCAGCAGCCGAACCCGCGAGCAGTACTTC. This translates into CASSRTREQYF.

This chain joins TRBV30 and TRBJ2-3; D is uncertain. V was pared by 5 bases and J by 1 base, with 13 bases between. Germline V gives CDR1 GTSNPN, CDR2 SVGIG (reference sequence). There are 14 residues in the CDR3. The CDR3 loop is CAWGLGVGTDTQYF. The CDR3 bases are TGTGCCTGGGGGCTGGGCGTCGGCACAGATACGCAGTATTTT. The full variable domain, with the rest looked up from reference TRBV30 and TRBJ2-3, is SQTIHQWPATLVQPVGSPLSLECTVEGTSNPNLYWYRQAAGRGLQLLFYSVGIGQISSEVPQNLSASRPQDRQFILSSKKLLLSDSGFYLCAWGLGVGTDTQYFGPGTRLTVL.

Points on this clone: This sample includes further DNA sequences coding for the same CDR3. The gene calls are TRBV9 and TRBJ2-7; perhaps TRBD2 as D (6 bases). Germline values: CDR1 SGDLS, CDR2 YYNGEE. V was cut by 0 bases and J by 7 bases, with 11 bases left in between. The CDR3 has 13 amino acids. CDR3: CASSVVSGGEQYF. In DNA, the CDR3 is TGTGCCAGCAGCGTAGTTAGCGGAGGAGAGCAGTACTTC.

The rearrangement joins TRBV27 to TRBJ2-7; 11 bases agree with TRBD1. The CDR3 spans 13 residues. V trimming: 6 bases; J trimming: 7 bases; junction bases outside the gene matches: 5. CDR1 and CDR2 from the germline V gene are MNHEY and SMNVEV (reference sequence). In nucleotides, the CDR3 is TGTGCCAGCAGCGACCGGGACAGGGGGGAGCAGTACTTC. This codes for CASSDRDRGEQYF.

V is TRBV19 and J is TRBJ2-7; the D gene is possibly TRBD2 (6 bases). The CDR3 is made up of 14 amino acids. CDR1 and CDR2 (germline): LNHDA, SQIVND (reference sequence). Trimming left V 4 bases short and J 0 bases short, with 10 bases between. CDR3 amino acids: CASSSGDSSYEQYF. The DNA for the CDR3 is TGTGCCAGTAGTAGCGGGGATAGCTCCTACGAGCAGTACTTC. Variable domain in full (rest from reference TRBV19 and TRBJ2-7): DGGITQSPKYLFRKEGQNVTLSCEQNLNHDAMYWYRQDPGQGLRLIYYSQIVNDFQKGDIAEGYSVSREKKESFPLTVTSAQKNPTAFYLCASSSGDSSYEQYFGPGTRLTVT.

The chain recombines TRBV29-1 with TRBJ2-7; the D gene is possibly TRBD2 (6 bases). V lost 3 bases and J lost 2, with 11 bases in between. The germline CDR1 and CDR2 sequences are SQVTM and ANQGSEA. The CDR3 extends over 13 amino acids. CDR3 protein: CSVEAGTPYEQYF. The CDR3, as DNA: TGCAGCGTTGAGGCGGGGACGCCCTACGAGCAGTACTTC.

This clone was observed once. CDR3 loop: CSVDRGTGLGEQYF. The CDR3 DNA reads as TGCAGCGTTGATCGGGGGACAGGGTTGGGCGAGCAGTACTTC. This chain joins TRBV29-1 and TRBJ2-7; 9 nucleotides agree with TRBD1. V lost 3 bases, J lost 6 bases, and 9 bases stayed unmatched. Germline assignment: CDR1 SQVTM and CDR2 ANQGSEA. CDR3 size: 14 residues.

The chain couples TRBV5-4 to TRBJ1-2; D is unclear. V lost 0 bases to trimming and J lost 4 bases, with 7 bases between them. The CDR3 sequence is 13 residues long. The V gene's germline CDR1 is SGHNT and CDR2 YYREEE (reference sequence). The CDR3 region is CASSLGGGYGYTF. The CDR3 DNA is TGTGCCAGCAGCTTGGGGGGTGGCTATGGCTACACCTTC.

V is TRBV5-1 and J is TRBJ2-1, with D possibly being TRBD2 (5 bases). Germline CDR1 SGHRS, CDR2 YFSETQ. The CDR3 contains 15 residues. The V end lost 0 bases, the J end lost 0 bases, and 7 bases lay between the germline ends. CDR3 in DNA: TGCGCCAGCAGCTTGGACGGGAACTCCTACAATGAGCAGTTCTTC. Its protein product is CASSLDGNSYNEQFF.

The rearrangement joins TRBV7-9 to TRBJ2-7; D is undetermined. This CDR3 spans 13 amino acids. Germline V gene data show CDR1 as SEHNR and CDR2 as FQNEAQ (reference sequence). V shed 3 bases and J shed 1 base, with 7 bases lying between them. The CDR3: CASSFWDSYEQYF. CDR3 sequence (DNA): TGTGCCAGCAGCTTCTGGGATTCCTACGAGCAGTACTTC.

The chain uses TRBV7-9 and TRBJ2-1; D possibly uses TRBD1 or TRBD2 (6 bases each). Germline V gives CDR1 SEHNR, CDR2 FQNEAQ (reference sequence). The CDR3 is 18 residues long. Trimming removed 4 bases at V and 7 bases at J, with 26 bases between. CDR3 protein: CASSSKTMWGRGGNEQFF. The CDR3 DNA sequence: TGTGCCAGCAGCTCGAAAACCATGTGGGGCAGGGGAGGTAATGAGCAGTTCTTC.

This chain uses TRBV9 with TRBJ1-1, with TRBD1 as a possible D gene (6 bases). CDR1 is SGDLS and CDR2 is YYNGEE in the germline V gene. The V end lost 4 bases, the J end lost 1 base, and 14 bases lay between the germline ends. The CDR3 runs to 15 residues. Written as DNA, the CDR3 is TGTGCCAGCAGCAGGGAGGACAGAGCGAACACTGAAGCTTTCTTT. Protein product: CASSREDRANTEAFF. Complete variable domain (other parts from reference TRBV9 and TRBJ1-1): DSGVTQTPKHLITATGQRVTLRCSPRSGDLSVYWYQQSLDQGLQFLIQYYNGEERAKGNILERFSAQQFPDLHSELNLSSLELGDSALYFCASSREDRANTEAFFGQGTRLTVV.

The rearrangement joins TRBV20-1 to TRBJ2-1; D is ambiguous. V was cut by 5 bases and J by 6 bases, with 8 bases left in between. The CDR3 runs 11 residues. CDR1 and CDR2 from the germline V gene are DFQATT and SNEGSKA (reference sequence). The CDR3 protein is CSAFHGNEQFF. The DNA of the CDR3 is TGCAGTGCTTTCCACGGCAATGAGCAGTTCTTC.

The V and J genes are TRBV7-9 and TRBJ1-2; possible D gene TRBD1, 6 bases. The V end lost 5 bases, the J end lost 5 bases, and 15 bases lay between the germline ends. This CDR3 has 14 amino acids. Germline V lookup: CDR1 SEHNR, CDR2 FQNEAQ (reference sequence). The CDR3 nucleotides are TGTGCCAGCAGCCCCAGAGGACAGAAATATGGCTACACCTTC. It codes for CASSPRGQKYGYTF.